One and the same sample provided the 2 T cell receptor beta chains below, sequenced in a study of T cells expressing NK-cell markers. From its re-call of the 5' RACE reads, TCRdb lists each CDR3 protein once, without DNA. The sample data list fewer than 300,000 distinct CDR3 sequences. Material: blood T cells: a sorted CD56 or NKG2C T cell subset, CD4+ or CD8+ T cells, or bulk PBMC T cells (not recorded which). Receptor source: a woman between 18 and 70 years old in good health.

The gene calls are TRBV20-1 and TRBJ2-5. The CDR3 runs 13 residues. The germline gives CDR1 DFQATT, CDR2 SNEGSKA (reference sequence). The CDR3 reads CSARRIPQETQYF.

This chain joins TRBV4-3 and TRBJ2-1; TCRdb indicates TRBD1, and absent DNA this call remains unverified. The CDR3 is 16 residues long. CDR1 LGHNA and CDR2 YSLEER come from the germline V gene. The CDR3 sequence is CASSHPGGQSYNEQFF.